Given below is one T cell receptor beta chain in context. The data derive from a study of T cell responses to AZD1222 COVID-19 vaccine. The method was immunoSEQ multiplex PCR; TCRdb's version includes in-frame clones alone and lacks a portion of them. The sample includes 75,000 to 90,000 clones, approximately 85% of them seen just once. V trimming: 4 bases; J trimming: 5 bases; junction bases outside the gene matches: 5. The CDR3 length is 15 residues. CDR1 and CDR2 from the germline V gene are LGHDT and YNNKEL (reference sequence). The sequence was obtained from an adult who received the AZD1222 COVID-19 vaccine. The source material was peripheral blood, sampled 28 days after the second AZD1222 dose. The chain employs TRBV3-1 (or the pseudogene TRBV3-2) and TRBJ2-1, with 10 bases lining up with TRBD2. In DNA, the CDR3 is TGTGCCAGCAGCCCGCTCCTAGCGGGGGACAATGAGCAGTTCTTC. This encodes CASSPLLAGDNEQFF.